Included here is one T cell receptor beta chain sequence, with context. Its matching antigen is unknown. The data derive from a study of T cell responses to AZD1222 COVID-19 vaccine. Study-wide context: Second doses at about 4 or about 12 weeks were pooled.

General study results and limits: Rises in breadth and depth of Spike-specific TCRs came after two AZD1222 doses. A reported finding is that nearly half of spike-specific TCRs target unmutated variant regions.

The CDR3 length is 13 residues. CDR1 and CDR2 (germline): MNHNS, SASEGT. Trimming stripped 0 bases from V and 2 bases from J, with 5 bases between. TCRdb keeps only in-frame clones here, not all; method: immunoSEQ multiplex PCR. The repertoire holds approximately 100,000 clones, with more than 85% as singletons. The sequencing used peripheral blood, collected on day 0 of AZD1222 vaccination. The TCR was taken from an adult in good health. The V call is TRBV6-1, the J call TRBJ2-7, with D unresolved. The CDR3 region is CASSEAQPYEQYF. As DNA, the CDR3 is TGTGCCAGCAGTGAAGCACAGCCCTACGAGCAGTACTTC.